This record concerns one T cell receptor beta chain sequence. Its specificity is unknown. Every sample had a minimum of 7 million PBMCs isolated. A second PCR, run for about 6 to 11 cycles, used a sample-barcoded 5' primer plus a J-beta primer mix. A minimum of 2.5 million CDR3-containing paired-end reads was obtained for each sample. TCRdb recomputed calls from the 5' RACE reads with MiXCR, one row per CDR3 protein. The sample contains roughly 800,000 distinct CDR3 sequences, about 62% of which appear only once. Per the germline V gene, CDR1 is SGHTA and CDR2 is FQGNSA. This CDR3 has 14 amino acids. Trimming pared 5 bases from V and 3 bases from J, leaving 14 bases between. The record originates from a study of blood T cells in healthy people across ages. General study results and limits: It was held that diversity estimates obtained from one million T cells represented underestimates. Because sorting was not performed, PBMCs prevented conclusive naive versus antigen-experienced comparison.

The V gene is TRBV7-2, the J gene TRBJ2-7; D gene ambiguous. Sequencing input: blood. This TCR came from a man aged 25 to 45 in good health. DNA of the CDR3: TGTGCCAGCAGCGAAAGGACGGGTGGCTACGAGCAGTACTTC. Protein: CASSERTGGYEQYF.